The 7 T cell receptor beta chains given below trace back to one sample, sequenced in a study of cytomegalovirus exposure and HLA in healthy donors. The method was immunoSEQ multiplex PCR; TCRdb's version includes in-frame clones alone and lacks a portion of them. The sample lists some 330,000 clones; 80% to 90% were seen once. The sample comprised PBMCs. The source of these receptors is a woman younger than 30 in good health and CMV-seronegative.

The chain has TRBV29-1 and TRBJ2-3, with 9 bases aligning to TRBD2. Trimming cost V 8 bases and J 3 bases; bases outside gene matches: 15. The CDR3 totals 16 residues. The germline CDR1 and CDR2 sequences are SQVTM and ANQGSEA. CDR3 DNA: TGCAGCTCTCGCGTCTTAGCGGGAGACGGAACAGATACGCAGTATTTT. This codes for CSSRVLAGDGTDTQYF.

As to this clone: Relative to the germline gene, one junction end is altered; a read error may explain this. The CDR3 DNA is TGTGCCAGCAGCGTAGGCGAGCGTTATTCCTTC. Amino acid sequence: CASSVGERYSF. V usage is TRBV9 and J usage is TRBJ2-7; D ambiguous. The length of the CDR3 is 11 residues. Germline V lookup: CDR1 SGDLS, CDR2 YYNGEE.

The rearrangement links TRBV28 to TRBJ1-2, with D perhaps matching TRBD1 (6 bases). V lost 5 bases, J lost 4 bases, and 17 bases lay in between. The germline V gene has CDR1 MDHEN and CDR2 SYDVKM. This CDR3 contains 15 residues. The CDR3 nucleotides are TGTGCCAGCAGTGTCCGACAGGCCCAAATCTATGGCTACACCTTC. This sequence encodes CASSVRQAQIYGYTF.

This clone was seen a handful of times. J is TRBJ1-2 and V is TRBV28; no definite D call. Germline values: CDR1 MDHEN, CDR2 SYDVKM. The CDR3 is made up of 13 amino acids. Trimming pared 6 bases from V and 2 bases from J, leaving 10 bases between. CDR3 loop: CASRLNSNYGYTF. DNA of the CDR3: TGTGCCAGCAGGTTAAACAGCAACTATGGCTACACCTTC.

This clone has a handful of counts. The gene calls are TRBV11-3 and TRBJ1-1; D remains unclear. This CDR3 region has 13 residues. CDR1 is SGHNT and CDR2 is YENEEA in the germline V gene. Between the trimmed V and J ends, which lost 5 bases and 3 bases, there was a span of 10 bases. CDR3 region: CASSQTMDTEAFF. The CDR3 DNA is TGTGCCAGCAGCCAGACTATGGACACTGAAGCTTTCTTT. The full variable domain, completed using reference TRBV11-3 and TRBJ1-1, is EAGVVQSPRYKIIEKKQPVAFWCNPISGHNTLYWYLQNLGQGPELLIRYENEEAVDDSQLPKDRFSAERLKGVDSTLKIQPAELGDSAVYLCASSQTMDTEAFFGQGTRLTVV.

DNA of the CDR3: TGCGCCAGCAGCCAAGATTCCCTAGCGGGAGGCCCCTCCAATGAGCAGTTCTTC. It yields the protein CASSQDSLAGGPSNEQFF. V is TRBV4-3 and J is TRBJ2-1; TRBD2 matches at 11 bases. The junction had 10 bases not matched to a gene; V was cut back by 0 bases and J by 6 bases. CDR3 size: 18 residues. Germline CDR1 and CDR2: LGHNA and YSLEER.

This clone was detected only a few times. The chain uses TRBV5-4 and TRBJ2-7, with a possible D match to TRBD2 (6 bases). The germline CDR1 and CDR2 sequences are SGHNT and YYREEE (reference sequence). Trimming left V 3 bases short and J 10 bases short, with 17 bases between. This CDR3 is built from 13 residues. CDR3 sequence reads: CASSSGTVPGQYF. The DNA for the CDR3 is TGTGCCAGCAGCTCGGGGACTGTTCCCGGACAGTACTTC.